The following is a T cell receptor beta chain sequence with its context. Isolation yielded PBMCs, at least 6 million per sample, in every case. The authors ran a second PCR of about 7 to 12 cycles using a sample-barcoded 5' primer and a J-beta primer mix. A tag from a template-switch adaptor with 12 random nucleotides marked each cDNA molecule. TCRdb passed the 5' RACE reads through MiXCR, listing each CDR3 protein once. This table has more than 650,000 distinct CDR3 sequences, about 24% appearing once. The CDR3 contains 13 residues. Germline assignment: CDR1 DFQATT and CDR2 SNEGSKA (reference sequence). V was trimmed by 6 bases and J by 2 bases, leaving 14 bases between them. This sample stems from a study of blood T cells in healthy people across ages.

This clonotype was obtained from a man between 65 and 85 years old in good health. The chain recombines TRBV20-1 with TRBJ2-7; perhaps TRBD2 as D (6 bases). The sample taken for sequencing was blood. The CDR3 DNA is TGCAGTGCCTCGCGGGGTAGCGCCTACGAGCAGTACTTC. Translated: CSASRGSAYEQYF.